These 23 T cell receptor beta chains came from one sample sequenced in a study of cytomegalovirus exposure and HLA in healthy donors. The PCR was carried out with 60 Vbeta primers and 13 Jbeta primers. Profiled with immunoSEQ multiplex PCR; TCRdb holds only in-frame clones, not every one. The sample contains about 130,000 clones, about 83% of which appear only once. The sequencing sample was made of PBMCs. The receptors here all came from a woman in her thirties or forties in good health and CMV-seropositive.

The V call is TRBV4-3, the J call TRBJ1-1; the D gene is possibly TRBD1 (6 bases). This CDR3 comprises 15 residues. Germline loops: CDR1 LGHNA, CDR2 YSLEER. Between the trimmed V and J ends, which lost 0 bases and 7 bases, there was a span of 15 bases. The CDR3 sequence: CASSQEFARGHEAFF. The CDR3 region has the DNA TGCGCCAGCAGCCAAGAATTCGCCAGGGGCCATGAAGCTTTCTTT.

This clone was counted a few times. V and J are TRBV6-6 and TRBJ2-7; D is perhaps TRBD2 (5 bases). V shed 5 bases and J shed 0 bases, with 14 bases lying between them. The CDR3 is 15 amino acids. Germline CDR1 is MNHNY and CDR2 is SVGAGI (reference sequence). The CDR3 protein is CASSPTGGGSYEQYF. The CDR3 region has the DNA TGTGCCAGCAGTCCCACTGGCGGAGGCTCCTACGAGCAGTACTTC.

The V and J genes are TRBV5-6 and TRBJ2-1; TRBD2 aligns across 10 bases. This CDR3 contains 16 residues. From germline, CDR1 is SGHDT and CDR2 YYEEEE. V shed 0 bases and J 7 bases; nucleotides not matched to a gene: 7. The CDR3 nucleotides read TGTGCCAGCAGCTTGGTGGCTAGCGGGAGAGGGAATGAGCAGTTCTTC. Its translation is CASSLVASGRGNEQFF.

CDR3 sequence reads: CASREIANQPQHF. CDR3 in DNA: TGTGCCAGCAGAGAGATTGCTAATCAGCCCCAGCATTTT. The genes are TRBV6-1 and TRBJ1-5; no reliable D call. Trimming shortened V by 6 bases and J by 4 bases, and 10 bases separated the two germline ends. Germline V gives CDR1 MNHNS, CDR2 SASEGT. The CDR3 has 13 residues.

J is TRBJ2-7 and V is TRBV10-3; 7 nucleotides line up with TRBD2. V dropped 3 bases and J dropped 5; count of bases not matched to a gene: 7. In germline, CDR1 is ENHRY, CDR2 SYGVKD. The CDR3 is made up of 14 amino acids. CDR3 bases: TGTGCCATCAGTGACTCCAGGGAGGGGAACGAGCAGTACTTC. This translates into CAISDSREGNEQYF.

The V gene is TRBV13, the J gene TRBJ2-7, with TRBD2 matching 7 bases. Trimming took 5 bases from V and 6 from J; bases not matched to a gene: 16. Germline CDR1 reads PRHDT; CDR2 reads FYEKMQ (reference sequence). This CDR3 region has 16 residues. CDR3 sequence reads: CASSILAASLTGEQYF. The CDR3 bases are TGTGCCAGCAGCATCCTAGCGGCATCACTGACTGGCGAGCAGTACTTC. The full variable domain, rest sourced from reference TRBV13 and TRBJ2-7, is AAGVIQSPRHLIKEKRETATLKCYPIPRHDTVYWYQQGPGQDPQFLISFYEKMQSDKGSIPDRFSAQQFSDYHSELNMSSLELGDSALYFCASSILAASLTGEQYFGPGTRLTVT.

The CDR3 spells CASTTNGVYNEQFF. The CDR3 DNA follows: TGCGCCAGCACCACAAACGGGGTCTACAATGAGCAGTTCTTC. The chain couples TRBV10-1 to TRBJ2-1, with D possibly matching TRBD2 (5 bases). CDR1 and CDR2 from the germline V gene are WNHNN and SYGVQD (reference sequence). The CDR3 loop spans 14 amino acids. V was shortened by 7 bases and J by 3 bases, with 13 bases between the two germline ends.

The rearrangement joins TRBV9 to TRBJ2-3; 7 bases are shared with TRBD2. The CDR3 consists of 16 residues. Germline lookup yields CDR1 SGDLS and CDR2 YYNGEE. V was pared by 6 bases and J by 3 bases, with 13 bases of the junction left unmatched. This CDR3 is CASNGGSGIGTDTQYF. As DNA, the CDR3 is TGTGCCAGCAACGGCGGAAGCGGGATTGGTACAGATACGCAGTATTTT.

The chain recombines TRBV5-1 with TRBJ1-1, with 7 bases aligning to TRBD1. The germline V gene has CDR1 SGHRS and CDR2 YFSETQ. V gave up 4 bases and J gave up 8 bases; unmatched junction bases: 8. CDR3 length: 13 residues. The CDR3 coding sequence is TGCGCCAGCAGCGCACAGGGGCTCGAGGAAGCTTTCTTT. This gives the protein CASSAQGLEEAFF.

V usage is TRBV27 and J usage is TRBJ2-3; D is perhaps TRBD2 (6 bases). The V end was cut by 7 bases, the J end by 4 bases, with 9 bases between. The CDR3 contains 12 residues. Germline lookup yields CDR1 MNHEY and CDR2 SMNVEV (reference sequence). The CDR3 protein is CASMEGPDTQYF. CDR3 coding DNA: TGTGCCAGCATGGAGGGGCCAGATACGCAGTATTTT.

The chain is built from TRBV4-1 and TRBJ1-1; D unresolved. The V end lost 0 bases, the J end lost 2 bases, and 10 bases lay between the germline ends. Germline CDR1 reads MGHRA; CDR2 reads YSYEKL. This CDR3 contains 15 residues. This CDR3 reads CASSQDSSLNTEAFF. CDR3 bases: TGCGCCAGCAGCCAAGATTCGTCCTTAAACACTGAAGCTTTCTTT.

The V and J genes are TRBV2 and TRBJ2-7, with a tentative D call TRBD2 (6 bases). Germline CDR1 is SNHLY and CDR2 is FYNNEI. The CDR3 runs to 13 residues. Trimming stripped 5 bases from V and 6 bases from J, with 14 bases between. DNA for the CDR3: TGTGCCAGCAGTTCTACTAGCTTTGGCGAGCAGTACTTC. Amino acids: CASSSTSFGEQYF.

The chain uses TRBV27 and TRBJ1-2; TRBD1 aligns across 7 bases. V lost 5 bases to trimming and J lost 0 bases; unmatched junction nucleotides: 6. The CDR3 consists of 15 residues. The V gene's germline CDR1 is MNHEY and CDR2 SMNVEV (reference sequence). CDR3 protein: CASSLWTGANYGYTF. The CDR3 region has the DNA TGTGCCAGCAGTCTTTGGACAGGAGCTAACTATGGCTACACCTTC.

The chain couples TRBV6-5 to TRBJ2-7; the D is unclear. There are 15 residues in the CDR3. CDR1 and CDR2 from the germline V gene are MNHEY and SVGAGI. V lost 2 bases and J 6 bases, leaving 17 bases between the germline ends. The CDR3 region is CASSYLGSSKREQYF. For the CDR3, the DNA is TGTGCCAGCAGTTACCTTGGGTCATCGAAGCGCGAGCAGTACTTC.

The chain has TRBV7-9 and TRBJ1-1, with D unresolved. The CDR3 contains 13 residues. Germline CDR1 reads SEHNR; CDR2 reads FQNEAQ (reference sequence). V was pared by 3 bases and J by 4 bases, with 9 bases between. The CDR3 region has the DNA TGTGCCAGCAGCTTTGGCGGAGTCACTGAAGCTTTCTTT. Protein: CASSFGGVTEAFF.

The genes are TRBV10-2 and TRBJ1-1; a weak D match, TRBD1 (6 bases). The CDR3 has 15 amino acids. V lost 2 bases, J lost 7 bases, and 17 bases lay in between. The V gene's germline CDR1 is WSHSY and CDR2 SAAADI. CDR3 DNA: TGCGCCAGCAGTGAGATGGCCCCAACAGGGCGTGAAGCTTTCTTT. Translating gives CASSEMAPTGREAFF.

The chain couples TRBV30 to TRBJ2-5, with a weak D call TRBD2 (5 bases). Germline assignment: CDR1 GTSNPN and CDR2 SVGIG (reference sequence). V was cut by 0 bases and J by 4 bases, with 6 bases left in between. The CDR3 runs to 12 residues. This chain's CDR3 is CAWSVAGETQYF. The DNA of the CDR3 is TGTGCCTGGAGTGTCGCGGGAGAGACCCAGTACTTC. The whole variable domain, filled in from reference TRBV30 and TRBJ2-5, reads SQTIHQWPATLVQPVGSPLSLECTVEGTSNPNLYWYRQAAGRGLQLLFYSVGIGQISSEVPQNLSASRPQDRQFILSSKKLLLSDSGFYLCAWSVAGETQYFGPGTRLLVL.

This clone has more than one count but fewer than ten. The chain combines TRBV27 with TRBJ2-7; no clear D gene. Trimming left V 5 bases short and J 2 bases short, with 4 bases between. Germline V gene sequence: CDR1 MNHEY, CDR2 SMNVEV (reference sequence). The CDR3 runs 11 residues. The CDR3, as DNA: TGTGCCAGCAGTCCAGCCTACGAGCAGTACTTC. Residues: CASSPAYEQYF.

CDR3 region: CASARDLQETQYF. In DNA, the CDR3 is TGTGCCAGTGCCCGGGACTTACAAGAGACCCAGTACTTC. V is TRBV19 and J is TRBJ2-5, with D possibly being TRBD2 (6 bases). CDR1 and CDR2 from the germline V gene are LNHDA and SQIVND (reference sequence). The V end was cut by 8 bases, the J end by 2 bases, with 12 bases between. This CDR3 spans 13 amino acids.

In this sample, this clone turned up a few times. V usage is TRBV18 and J usage is TRBJ1-3, with D tentatively TRBD1 (6 bases). The CDR3 sequence is 16 residues long. Trimming shortened V by 2 bases and J by 1 base, and 12 bases separated the two germline ends. In germline, CDR1 is KGHSH, CDR2 LQKENI. CDR3 sequence (DNA): TGTGCCAGCTCACCAGTATCAGGGGATTCTGGAAACACCATATATTTT. Protein sequence: CASSPVSGDSGNTIYF.

The chain carries TRBV10-3 and TRBJ1-1; D gene unclear. V lost 4 bases, J lost 1 base, and 7 bases lay in between. The V gene's germline CDR1 is ENHRY and CDR2 SYGVKD. The CDR3 is 13 residues long. CDR3 protein: CAISGGGNTEAFF. The DNA for the CDR3 is TGTGCCATCAGTGGCGGAGGGAACACTGAAGCTTTCTTT.

The chain uses TRBV10-3 and TRBJ1-5, with unresolved D. The CDR3 spans 13 residues. Trimming removed 2 bases from V and 7 bases from J, with 9 bases in between. Germline lookup yields CDR1 ENHRY and CDR2 SYGVKD. DNA of the CDR3: TGTGCCATCAGTGAGGAGGGAGGCCAGCCCCAGCATTTT. Residues: CAISEEGGQPQHF.

The rearrangement uses TRBV4-3 and TRBJ1-1, with D perhaps matching TRBD1 (5 bases). This CDR3 is built from 17 residues. With 4 bases removed from V and 1 base from J, the gap between germline ends came to 19 bases. Per the germline V gene, CDR1 is LGHNA and CDR2 is YSLEER. The CDR3 bases are TGCGCCAGCAGCCTTTCCGCCGTTCGGGGGGAGAACACTGAAGCTTTCTTT. Protein product: CASSLSAVRGENTEAFF.